Presented here are 4 T cell receptor beta chains from one specimen sequenced in a study of cytomegalovirus exposure and HLA in healthy donors. PCR primers comprised 60 Vbeta and 13 Jbeta primers. TCRdb's table, derived via immunoSEQ multiplex PCR, lists solely in-frame clones and lacks some. The data contain over 100,000 clones, 78% of them seen just once; the ten biggest clones take up more than 1.5%. Sequencing was done on a sample of PBMCs. Every receptor here comes from a woman aged 40 to 50 in good health and CMV-seronegative.

This chain links TRBV2 with TRBJ1-1; 7 bases fit TRBD1. The trim removed 5 bases at V and 5 bases at J, leaving 5 bases unmatched. Germline V gives CDR1 SNHLY, CDR2 FYNNEI. CDR3 length equals 13 residues. The CDR3 nucleotides read TGTGCCAGCAGTACTACAGGGGTTACTGAAGCTTTCTTT. Protein product: CASSTTGVTEAFF.

The chain links TRBV18 to TRBJ1-2, with D perhaps matching TRBD1 (6 bases). V was pared by 2 bases and J by 6 bases, with 16 bases between. The germline gives CDR1 KGHSH, CDR2 LQKENI. This CDR3 is 15 amino acids long. The CDR3 sequence: CASSPGRRTDDGYTF. CDR3 nucleotides: TGTGCCAGCTCACCAGGCAGACGGACAGACGATGGCTACACCTTC.

The chain carries TRBV15 and TRBJ1-1; tentatively, D is TRBD1 (6 bases). Germline-derived CDR1 and CDR2 are LNHNV and YYDKDF (reference sequence). Between the trimmed V and J ends, which lost 5 bases and 0 bases, there was a span of 10 bases. CDR3 length equals 14 residues. CDR3 nucleotide sequence: TGTGCCACCAGCCCTTGGACAGTGAACACTGAAGCTTTCTTT. As protein: CATSPWTVNTEAFF.

The gene calls are TRBV28 and TRBJ1-4, with a tentative D call TRBD1 (5 bases). Germline-derived CDR1 and CDR2 are MDHEN and SYDVKM. This CDR3 has 16 amino acids. Trimming shortened V by 1 base and J by 0 bases, and 9 bases separated the two germline ends. CDR3 bases: TGTGCCAGCAGTTTATACGACAGAGCAACTAATGAAAAACTGTTTTTT. It codes for CASSLYDRATNEKLFF.